The 6 T cell receptor beta chains given below trace back to one sample, sequenced in a study of blood T cell repertoires in COVID-19. This table comes from immunoSEQ multiplex PCR, and its TCRdb copy is limited to in-frame clones, with some not included. The sample holds approximately 210,000 clones, around 80% seen once. Sequencing was carried out using peripheral blood. The receptors derive from a woman in her forties with acute or convalescent COVID-19.

The V gene is TRBV5-5, the J gene TRBJ2-1, with TRBD1 matching over 7 bases. Germline V gene data show CDR1 as SGHKS and CDR2 as YYEKEE (reference sequence). The CDR3 totals 15 residues. V shed 4 bases and J 4 bases; nucleotides not matched to a gene: 8. This CDR3 reads CASSPGQTGYNEQFF. Written as DNA, the CDR3 is TGTGCCAGCAGCCCGGGACAGACAGGGTACAATGAGCAGTTCTTC. The full variable domain, completed using reference TRBV5-5 and TRBJ2-1, is DAGVTQSPTHLIKTRGQQVTLRCSPISGHKSVSWYQQVLGQGPQFIFQYYEKEERGRGNFPDRFSARQFPNYSSELNVNALLLGDSALYLCASSPGQTGYNEQFFGPGTRLTVL.

The chain links TRBV3-1 (or the pseudogene TRBV3-2) to TRBJ2-2, with D possibly TRBD2 on 5 matching bases. V was pared by 6 bases and J by 3 bases, with 20 bases between. Germline V lookup: CDR1 LGHDT, CDR2 YNNKEL (reference sequence). This CDR3 is built from 17 residues. The CDR3 sequence: CASSPPVLEGYTGELFF. CDR3 DNA sequence: TGTGCCAGCAGTCCTCCGGTGTTAGAGGGCTACACCGGGGAGCTGTTTTTT.

The rearrangement joins TRBV5-1 to TRBJ2-7, with 10 positions matching TRBD2. CDR1 is SGHRS and CDR2 is YFSETQ in the germline V gene. The CDR3 length is 16 residues. V dropped 3 bases and J dropped 3; count of bases not matched to a gene: 9. CDR3 sequence (DNA): TGCGCCAGCAGCTCGAATCTCGGACTAGCGGTCTACGAGCAGTACTTC. Its protein is CASSSNLGLAVYEQYF.

This clone has only one observation. J is TRBJ2-5 and V is TRBV6-5; D is possibly TRBD2 (6 bases). The CDR3 has 12 residues. V was shortened by 8 bases and J by 1 base, with 8 bases between the two germline ends. In germline, CDR1 is MNHEY, CDR2 SVGAGI. CDR3 loop: CASGGAQETQYF. The CDR3 nucleotides are TGTGCCAGCGGCGGGGCCCAAGAGACCCAGTACTTC.

The J gene is TRBJ1-6, the V gene TRBV9; D gene unclear. CDR3 length: 13 residues. Trimming stripped 0 bases from V and 7 bases from J, with 5 bases between. Germline CDR1 reads SGDLS; CDR2 reads YYNGEE. This chain's CDR3 is CASSVGRNSPLHF. In nucleotides, the CDR3 is TGTGCCAGCAGCGTAGGCAGGAATTCACCCCTCCACTTT.

The chain combines TRBV19 with TRBJ1-5; TRBD1 is a possible D gene (6 bases). V was trimmed by 6 bases and J by 4 bases, leaving 13 bases between them. CDR1 and CDR2 (germline): LNHDA, SQIVND (reference sequence). The CDR3 runs 14 residues. CDR3 sequence reads: CASSPIRGNQPQHF. The CDR3 bases are TGTGCCAGTAGCCCTATCAGGGGTAATCAGCCCCAGCATTTT.